The 5 T cell receptor beta chains below were found in one sample sequenced in a study of tumor and adjacent non-tumor tissue in lung cancer. A modified ARM-PCR protocol with three rounds of nested PCR amplified TCRbeta. TCRdb re-analysed the multiplex PCR reads in MiXCR, keeping a single row per CDR3 protein. The sample lists 100,000 to 150,000 distinct CDR3 sequences, roughly 64% occurring once. No cell sorting was done before RNA was extracted from the tissue. The source material was lung tumor tissue. These receptor sequences come from a man aged 25 to 40 with non-small cell lung cancer.

Turning to this clonotype: A read error may explain this, as a much larger clone is one base away. V gene TRBV20-1 combines with J gene TRBJ2-5; D is unresolved. V was shortened by 7 bases and J by 5 bases, with 17 bases between the two germline ends. Looked up from germline, CDR1 is DFQATT and CDR2 is SNEGSKA (reference sequence). CDR3 size: 13 residues. CDR3 in amino acids: CSVSFVPGETQYF. For the CDR3, the DNA is TGCAGTGTTAGTTTCGTGCCGGGTGAGACCCAGTACTTC.

This clonotype was seen repeatedly, ten times or more. Here the CDR3 reads CASSSHSGPTDTQYF. CDR3 DNA sequence: TGTGCCAGCAGTTCCCATTCCGGGCCCACAGATACGCAGTATTTT. The chain links TRBV6-5 to TRBJ2-3, with D unclear. The CDR3 sequence is 15 residues long. V was pared by 4 bases and J by 2 bases, with 13 bases between. CDR1 MNHEY and CDR2 SVGAGI come from the germline V gene.

This clonotype came up many times. This chain uses TRBV6-5 with TRBJ1-2; D is perhaps TRBD1 (6 bases). The CDR3 runs 14 residues. Germline V gene lookup returns CDR1 MNHEY and CDR2 SVGAGI. V lost 0 bases to trimming and J lost 8 bases, with 13 bases between them. This CDR3 reads CASSYSSRGGGYTF. The CDR3 DNA sequence: TGTGCCAGCAGTTACTCGTCCAGGGGCGGGGGCTACACCTTC.

This clonotype was seen a handful of times. One end of the junction varies from germline; a read error may be responsible. The CDR3 region is CASNLDWTGGIQYF. As DNA, the CDR3 is TGCGCCAGCAACTTAGATTGGACAGGGGGCATTCAGTACTTC. This chain connects TRBV11-2 to TRBJ2-4; 10 nucleotides match TRBD1. This CDR3 contains 14 residues. Germline V gene sequence: CDR1 SGHAT, CDR2 FQNNGV.

On this clonotype itself: This sequence may be a read error, since a much larger clone differs from it by one base. The chain is built from TRBV6-1 and TRBJ2-6, with D uncertain. V was clipped by 7 bases and J by 0 bases, with 7 bases between them. The CDR3 spans 14 residues. From germline, CDR1 is MNHNS and CDR2 SASEGT. CDR3 sequence reads: CASNLGSGANVLTF. The CDR3 coding sequence is TGTGCCAGCAACTTGGGCTCTGGGGCCAACGTCCTGACTTTC.